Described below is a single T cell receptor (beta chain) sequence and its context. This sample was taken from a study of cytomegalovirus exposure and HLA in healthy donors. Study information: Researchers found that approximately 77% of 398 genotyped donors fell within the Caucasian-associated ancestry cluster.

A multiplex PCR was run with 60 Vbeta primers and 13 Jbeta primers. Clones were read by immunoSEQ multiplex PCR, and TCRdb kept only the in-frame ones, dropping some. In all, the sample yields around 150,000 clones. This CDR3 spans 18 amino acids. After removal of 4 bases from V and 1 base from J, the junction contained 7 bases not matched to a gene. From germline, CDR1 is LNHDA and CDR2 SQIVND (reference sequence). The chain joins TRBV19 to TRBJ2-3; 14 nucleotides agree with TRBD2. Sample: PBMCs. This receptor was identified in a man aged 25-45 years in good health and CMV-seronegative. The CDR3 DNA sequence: TGTGCCAGTAGTACAGGGACTAGCGGGAGTCTACGCACAGATACGCAGTATTTT. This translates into CASSTGTSGSLRTDTQYF.